This T cell receptor (beta chain) was retrieved from a study of T cells after yellow fever vaccination. A process of 5'RACE template switching, which added a universal primer site and UMIs, was used to make TCR cDNA. TCRdb analysed the 5' RACE reads with MiXCR anew, one entry per CDR3 protein. Of 500,000 to 650,000 distinct CDR3 sequences listed, 9% to 15% are singletons. This clonotype showed up just a few times. Its target is not known. The V segment lost 7 bases and the J segment 1 base; nucleotides outside the gene matches: 4. Germline lookup yields CDR1 ENHRY and CDR2 SYGVKD. There are 15 residues in the CDR3. Overall study results and limits: Among all clonotypes, a small share was observed in both CD4 and CD8 compartments. In post-booster samples, most primary-vaccination clones reappeared (just under 97% CD4, 88% CD8).

The material was PBMCs, obtained on the day of the yellow fever booster vaccination. The rearrangement joins TRBV10-3 to TRBJ2-5; 12 nucleotides match TRBD1. The source of this sequence is a man younger than 40 who received the YFV17D yellow fever vaccine. CDR3 sequence (DNA): TGTGCCATCAACCCGGGACAGGGGGCCCAAGAGACCCAGTACTTC. This translates into CAINPGQGAQETQYF.